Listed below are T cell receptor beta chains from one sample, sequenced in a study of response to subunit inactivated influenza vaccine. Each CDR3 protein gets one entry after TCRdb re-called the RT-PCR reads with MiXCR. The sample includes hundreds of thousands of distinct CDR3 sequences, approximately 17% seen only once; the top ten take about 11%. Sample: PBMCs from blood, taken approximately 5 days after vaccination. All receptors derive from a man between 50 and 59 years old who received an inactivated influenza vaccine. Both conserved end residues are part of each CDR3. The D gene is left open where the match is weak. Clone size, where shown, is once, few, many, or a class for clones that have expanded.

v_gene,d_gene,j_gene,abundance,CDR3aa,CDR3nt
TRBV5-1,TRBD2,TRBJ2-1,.,CASSLAIGSGRSYNEQFF,TGCGCCAGCAGCTTGGCCATTGGTAGCGGGAGATCCTACAATGAGCAGTTCTTC
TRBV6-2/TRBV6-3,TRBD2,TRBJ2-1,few,CASRRGLANNEQFF,TGTGCCAGCAGAAGGGGACTAGCAAACAATGAGCAGTTCTTC
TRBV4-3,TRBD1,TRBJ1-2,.,CASSQDPDRGNYGYTF,TGCGCCAGCAGCCAAGATCCCGACAGGGGTAACTATGGCTACACCTTC
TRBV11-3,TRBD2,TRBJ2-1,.,CASSLGRLAGVVNEQFF,TGTGCCAGCAGCTTAGGGCGACTAGCGGGAGTGGTAAATGAGCAGTTCTTC
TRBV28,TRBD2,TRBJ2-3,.,CASSLKYSGRAFTQYF,TGTGCCAGCAGTTTAAAGTATAGCGGGAGGGCCTTTACGCAGTATTTT
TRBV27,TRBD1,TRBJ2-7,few,CASSFTGQGYEQYF,TGTGCCAGCAGTTTTACCGGACAGGGCTACGAGCAGTACTTC
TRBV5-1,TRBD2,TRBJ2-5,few,CASSLSPTSEQETQYF,TGCGCCAGCAGCTTGTCTCCTACTAGCGAACAAGAGACCCAGTACTTC
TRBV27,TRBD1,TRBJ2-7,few,CASTPSYGDRAYEQYF,TGTGCCAGCACCCCATCCTATGGGGACAGAGCCTACGAGCAGTACTTC
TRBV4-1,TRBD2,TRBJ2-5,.,CASSPGTSGGETQYF,TGCGCCAGCAGCCCCGGGACTAGCGGGGGAGAGACCCAGTACTTC
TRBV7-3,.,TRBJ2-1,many,CASSLTNYNEQFF,TGTGCCAGCAGCTTAACTAATTACAATGAGCAGTTCTTC
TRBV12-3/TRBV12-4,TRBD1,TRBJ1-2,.,CASTPGGTGYGYTF,TGTGCCAGCACTCCCGGCGGGACAGGTTATGGCTACACCTTC
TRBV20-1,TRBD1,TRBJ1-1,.,CSATNSDRMNTEAFF,TGCAGTGCTACTAACTCGGACAGGATGAACACTGAAGCTTTCTTT
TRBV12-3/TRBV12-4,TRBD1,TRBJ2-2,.,CASLDRATTGELFF,TGTGCCAGTCTGGACAGGGCCACCACCGGGGAGCTGTTTTTT
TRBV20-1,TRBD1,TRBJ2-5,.,CSARSLGQGEETQYF,TGCAGTGCTAGGAGTTTAGGGCAGGGGGAAGAGACCCAGTACTTC
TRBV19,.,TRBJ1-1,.,CASSDSGSFEAFF,TGTGCCAGTTCGGACTCCGGGTCGTTTGAAGCTTTCTTT
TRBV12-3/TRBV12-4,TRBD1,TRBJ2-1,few,CASSFGDRGYNEQFF,TGTGCCAGCAGTTTTGGTGACAGGGGCTACAATGAGCAGTTCTTC
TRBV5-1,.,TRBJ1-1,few,CASSPSQGITEAFF,TGCGCCAGCAGCCCGTCACAGGGTATCACTGAAGCTTTCTTT
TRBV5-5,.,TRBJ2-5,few,CASSPGGGASETQYF,TGTGCCAGCAGCCCCGGAGGGGGGGCGAGTGAGACCCAGTACTTC
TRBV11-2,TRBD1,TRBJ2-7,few,CASSLVRTGGGEQYF,TGTGCCAGCAGCTTAGTTCGGACAGGGGGTGGCGAGCAGTACTTC
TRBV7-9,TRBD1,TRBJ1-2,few,CASSFSDREGYTF,TGTGCCAGCAGCTTCTCGGACAGGGAGGGCTACACCTTC
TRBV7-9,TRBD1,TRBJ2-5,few,CASSWNRGTQETQYF,TGTGCCAGCAGCTGGAACAGGGGGACTCAAGAGACCCAGTACTTC
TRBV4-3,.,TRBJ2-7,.,CASSQSLGGYYEQYF,TGCGCCAGCAGCCAAAGTCTAGGCGGATACTACGAGCAGTACTTC
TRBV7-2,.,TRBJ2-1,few,CASSPRLVRNEQFF,TGTGCCAGCAGCCCACGACTAGTTCGTAATGAGCAGTTCTTC
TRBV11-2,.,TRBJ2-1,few,CASTPRRREDNEQFF,TGTGCCAGCACTCCCCGTCGCCGAGAAGACAATGAGCAGTTCTTC
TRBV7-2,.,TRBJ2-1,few,CASSLARPDSLSSYNEQFF,TGTGCCAGCAGCTTAGCGCGGCCAGATTCCTTAAGCTCCTACAATGAGCAGTTCTTC